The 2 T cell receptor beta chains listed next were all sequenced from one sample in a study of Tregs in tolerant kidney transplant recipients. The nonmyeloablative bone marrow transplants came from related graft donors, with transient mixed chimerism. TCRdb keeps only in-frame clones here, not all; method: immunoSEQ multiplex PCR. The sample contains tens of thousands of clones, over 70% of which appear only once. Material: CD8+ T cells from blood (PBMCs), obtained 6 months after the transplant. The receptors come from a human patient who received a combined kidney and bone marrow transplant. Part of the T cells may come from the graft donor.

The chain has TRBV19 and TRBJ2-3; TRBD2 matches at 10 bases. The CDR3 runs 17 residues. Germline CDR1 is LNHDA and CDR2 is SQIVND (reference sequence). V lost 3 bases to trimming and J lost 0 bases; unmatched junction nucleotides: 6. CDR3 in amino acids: CASSIGSGGLSTDTQYF. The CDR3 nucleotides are TGTGCCAGTAGTATTGGTAGCGGGGGGCTTAGCACAGATACGCAGTATTTT.

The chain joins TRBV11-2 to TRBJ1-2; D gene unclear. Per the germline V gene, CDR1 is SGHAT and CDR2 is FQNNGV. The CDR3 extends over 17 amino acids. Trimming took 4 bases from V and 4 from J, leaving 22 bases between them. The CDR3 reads CASSSPVESPAGYGYTF. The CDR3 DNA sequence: TGTGCCAGCAGCTCGCCCGTAGAGTCCCCGGCAGGCTATGGCTACACCTTC.